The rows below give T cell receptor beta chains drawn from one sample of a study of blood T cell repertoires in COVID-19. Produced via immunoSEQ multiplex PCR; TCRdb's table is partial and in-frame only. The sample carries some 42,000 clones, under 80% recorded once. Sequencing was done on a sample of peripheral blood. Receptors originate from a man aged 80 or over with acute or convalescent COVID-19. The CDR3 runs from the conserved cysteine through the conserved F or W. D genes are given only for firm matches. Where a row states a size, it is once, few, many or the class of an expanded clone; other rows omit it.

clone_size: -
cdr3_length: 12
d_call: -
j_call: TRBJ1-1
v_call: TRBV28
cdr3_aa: CASSLPGTEAFF
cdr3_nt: TGTGCCAGCAGTTTACCGGGCACTGAAGCTTTCTTT

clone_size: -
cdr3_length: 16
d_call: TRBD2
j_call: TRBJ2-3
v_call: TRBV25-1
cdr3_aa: CASSDERGGVVDTQYF
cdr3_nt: TGTGCCAGCAGTGATGAACGGGGGGGAGTTGTAGATACGCAGTATTTT

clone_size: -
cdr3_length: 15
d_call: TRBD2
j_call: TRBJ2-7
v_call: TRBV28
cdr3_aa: CASSFGLESSYEQYF
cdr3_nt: TGTGCCAGCAGTTTTGGACTAGAAAGCTCCTACGAGCAGTACTTC

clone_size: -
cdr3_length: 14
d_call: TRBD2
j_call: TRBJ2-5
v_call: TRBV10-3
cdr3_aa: CAISDTTSAETQYF
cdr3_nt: TGTGCCATCAGTGACACAACTAGCGCCGAGACCCAGTACTTC

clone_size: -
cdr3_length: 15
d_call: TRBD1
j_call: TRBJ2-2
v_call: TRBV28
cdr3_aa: CASSSTGTGIGELFF
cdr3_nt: TGTGCCAGCAGTTCGACCGGGACAGGGATAGGGGAGCTGTTTTTT

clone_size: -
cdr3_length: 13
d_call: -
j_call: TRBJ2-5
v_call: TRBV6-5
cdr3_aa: CASSQGFGETQYF
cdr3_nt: TGTGCCAGCAGTCAGGGGTTCGGGGAGACCCAGTACTTC

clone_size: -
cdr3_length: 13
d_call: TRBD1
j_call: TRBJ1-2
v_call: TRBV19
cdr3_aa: CAVRPGQVGGYTF
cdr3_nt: TGTGCCGTCAGACCGGGACAGGTTGGGGGCTACACCTTC

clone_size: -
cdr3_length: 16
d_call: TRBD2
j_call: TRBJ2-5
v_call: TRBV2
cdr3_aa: CASSEIRGGARETQYF
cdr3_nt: TGTGCCAGCAGTGAAATTCGCGGGGGGGCCAGAGAGACCCAGTACTTC

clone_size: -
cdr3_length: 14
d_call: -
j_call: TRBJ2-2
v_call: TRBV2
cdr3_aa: CASREQTNTGELFF
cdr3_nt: TGTGCCAGCAGGGAACAGACGAACACCGGGGAGCTGTTTTTT

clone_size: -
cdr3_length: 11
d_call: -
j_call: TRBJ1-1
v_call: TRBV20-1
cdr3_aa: CSASQGTEAFF
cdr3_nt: TGCAGTGCTAGTCAGGGGACTGAAGCTTTCTTT

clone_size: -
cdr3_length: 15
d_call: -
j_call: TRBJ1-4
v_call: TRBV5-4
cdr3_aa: CASSLEGGIQKKLFF
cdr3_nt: TGTGCCAGCAGCTTGGAGGGAGGGATACAGAAAAAACTGTTTTTT

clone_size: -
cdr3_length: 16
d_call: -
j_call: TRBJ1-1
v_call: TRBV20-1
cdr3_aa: CSASGSAGGRNTEAFF
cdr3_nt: TGCAGTGCTAGTGGCTCAGCAGGAGGGAGGAACACTGAAGCTTTCTTT

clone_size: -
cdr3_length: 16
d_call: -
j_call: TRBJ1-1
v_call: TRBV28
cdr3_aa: CASSFTRGSVETEAFF
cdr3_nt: TGTGCCAGCAGTTTTACCCGGGGGAGCGTCGAGACTGAAGCTTTCTTT

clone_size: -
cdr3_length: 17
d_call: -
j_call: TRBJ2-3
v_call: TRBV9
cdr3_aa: CASSPPRAPTSTDTQYF
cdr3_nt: TGTGCCAGCAGCCCCCCCAGGGCACCAACTAGCACAGATACGCAGTATTTT

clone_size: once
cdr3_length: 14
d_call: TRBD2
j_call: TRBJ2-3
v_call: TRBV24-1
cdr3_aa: CATSLAGDKDTQYF
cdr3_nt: TGTGCCACCTCCCTAGCGGGAGATAAAGATACGCAGTATTTT

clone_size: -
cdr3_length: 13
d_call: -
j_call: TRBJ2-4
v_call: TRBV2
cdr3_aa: CASRERGGNIQYF
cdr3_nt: TGTGCCAGCAGGGAGAGGGGGGGGAACATTCAGTACTTC

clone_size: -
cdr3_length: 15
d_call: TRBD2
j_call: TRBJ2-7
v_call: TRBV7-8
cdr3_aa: CASSLDSGTTYEQYF
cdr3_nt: TGTGCCAGCAGCTTAGATAGCGGGACAACCTACGAGCAGTACTTC

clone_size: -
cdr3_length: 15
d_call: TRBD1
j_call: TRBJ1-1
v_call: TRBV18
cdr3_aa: CASSQATGGNTEAFF
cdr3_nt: TGTGCCAGCTCCCAGGCGACAGGGGGTAACACTGAAGCTTTCTTT

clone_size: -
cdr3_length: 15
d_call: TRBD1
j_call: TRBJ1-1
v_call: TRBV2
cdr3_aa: CASSARRGANTEAFF
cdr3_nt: TGTGCCAGCAGTGCACGCAGGGGGGCGAACACTGAAGCTTTCTTT

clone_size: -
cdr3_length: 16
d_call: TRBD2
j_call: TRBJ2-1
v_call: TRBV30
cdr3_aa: CAWSALWSGMWNEQFF
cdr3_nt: TGTGCCTGGAGTGCCCTGTGGAGCGGGATGTGGAATGAGCAGTTCTTC

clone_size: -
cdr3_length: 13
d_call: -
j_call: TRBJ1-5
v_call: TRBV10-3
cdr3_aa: CAISGSENQPQHF
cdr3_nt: TGTGCCATCAGTGGTTCGGAGAATCAGCCCCAGCATTTT

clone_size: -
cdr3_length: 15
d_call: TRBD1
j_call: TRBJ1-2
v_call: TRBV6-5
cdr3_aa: CASSYWDRGDYGYTF
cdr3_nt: TGTGCCAGCAGTTACTGGGACAGGGGGGACTATGGCTACACCTTC

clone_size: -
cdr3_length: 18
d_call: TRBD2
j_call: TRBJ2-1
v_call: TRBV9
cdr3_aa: CASSPGLLAGVLYNEQFF
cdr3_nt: TGTGCCAGCAGCCCGGGTTTACTAGCGGGTGTCCTTTACAATGAGCAGTTCTTC

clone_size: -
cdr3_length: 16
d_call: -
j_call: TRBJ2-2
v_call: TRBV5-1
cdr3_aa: CASSLAQGGDTGELFF
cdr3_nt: TGCGCCAGCAGCTTGGCCCAGGGTGGGGACACCGGGGAGCTGTTTTTT

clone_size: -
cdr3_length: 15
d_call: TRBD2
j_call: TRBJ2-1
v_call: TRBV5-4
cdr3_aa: CASSLRLAGAEEQFF
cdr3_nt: TGTGCCAGCAGCTTACGACTAGCGGGAGCAGAAGAGCAGTTCTTC

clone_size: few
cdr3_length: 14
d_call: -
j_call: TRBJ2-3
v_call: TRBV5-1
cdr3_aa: CASTRGGSTDTQYF
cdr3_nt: TGCGCCAGCACACGAGGGGGAAGCACAGATACGCAGTATTTT

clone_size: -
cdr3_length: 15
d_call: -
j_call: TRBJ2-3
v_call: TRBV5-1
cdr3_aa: CASSLAGVSTDTQYF
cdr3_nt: TGCGCCAGCAGCTTGGCGGGGGTTAGCACAGATACGCAGTATTTT

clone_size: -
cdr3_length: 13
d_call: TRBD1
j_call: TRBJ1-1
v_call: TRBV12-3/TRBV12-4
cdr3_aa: CASSYRDRVLAFF
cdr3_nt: TGTGCCAGCAGTTACCGGGACAGGGTTTTGGCTTTCTTT

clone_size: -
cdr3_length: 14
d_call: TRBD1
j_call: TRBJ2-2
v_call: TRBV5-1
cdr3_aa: CASREQGDTGELFF
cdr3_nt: TGCGCCAGCAGGGAGCAGGGGGACACCGGGGAGCTGTTTTTT

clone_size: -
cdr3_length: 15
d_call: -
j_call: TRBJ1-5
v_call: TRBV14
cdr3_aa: CASSQGGLANQPQHF
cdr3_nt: TGTGCCAGCAGCCAAGGCGGCCTTGCGAATCAGCCCCAGCATTTT

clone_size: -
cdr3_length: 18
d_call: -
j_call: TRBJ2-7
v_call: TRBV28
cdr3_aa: CASRKWGGPSYDIYEQYF
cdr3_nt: TGTGCCAGCAGAAAGTGGGGGGGCCCTTCCTACGACATTTACGAGCAGTACTTC

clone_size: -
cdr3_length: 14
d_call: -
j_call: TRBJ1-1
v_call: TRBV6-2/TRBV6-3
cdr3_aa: CASSYSNANGEAFF
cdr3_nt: TGTGCCAGCAGTTACTCGAATGCTAATGGTGAAGCTTTCTTT

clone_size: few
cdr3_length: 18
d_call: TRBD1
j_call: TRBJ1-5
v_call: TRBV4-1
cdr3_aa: CASSQMRQGTYSNQPQHF
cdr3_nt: TGCGCCAGCAGCCAAATGAGACAGGGGACCTATAGCAATCAGCCCCAGCATTTT

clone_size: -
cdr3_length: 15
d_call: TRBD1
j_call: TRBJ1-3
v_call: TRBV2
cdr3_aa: CASTKDRGHGNTIYF
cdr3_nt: TGTGCCAGCACTAAGGACAGGGGGCACGGAAACACCATATATTTT

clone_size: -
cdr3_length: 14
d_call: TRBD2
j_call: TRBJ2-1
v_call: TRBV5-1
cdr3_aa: CASREERGDNEQFF
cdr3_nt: TGCGCCAGCAGAGAAGAGCGGGGGGACAATGAGCAGTTCTTC

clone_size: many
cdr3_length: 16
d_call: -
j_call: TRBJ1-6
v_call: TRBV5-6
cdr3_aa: CASSFRGLPYNSPLHF
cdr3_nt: TGTGCCAGCAGCTTCCGCGGGCTCCCCTATAATTCACCCCTCCACTTT

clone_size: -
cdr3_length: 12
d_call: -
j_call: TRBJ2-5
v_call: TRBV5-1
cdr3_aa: CASSAEQETQYF
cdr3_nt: TGCGCCAGCAGCGCGGAGCAAGAGACCCAGTACTTC

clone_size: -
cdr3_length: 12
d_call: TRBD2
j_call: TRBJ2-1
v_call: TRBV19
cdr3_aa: CASSGRAYEQFF
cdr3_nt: TGTGCCAGTAGCGGGAGGGCTTATGAGCAGTTCTTC

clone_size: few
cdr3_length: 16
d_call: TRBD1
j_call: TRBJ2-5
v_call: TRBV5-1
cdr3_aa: CASSLGDLTGVETQYF
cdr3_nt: TGCGCCAGCAGCTTGGGTGACCTTACAGGGGTCGAGACCCAGTACTTC

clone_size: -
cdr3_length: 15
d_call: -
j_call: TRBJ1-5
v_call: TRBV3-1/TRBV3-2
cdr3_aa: CASSQDRVGNQPQHF
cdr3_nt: TGTGCCAGCAGCCAAGATCGGGTAGGCAATCAGCCCCAGCATTTT

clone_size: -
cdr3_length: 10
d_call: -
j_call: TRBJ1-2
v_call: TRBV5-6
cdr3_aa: CASLVYGYTF
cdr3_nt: TGTGCCAGCCTAGTCTATGGCTACACCTTC

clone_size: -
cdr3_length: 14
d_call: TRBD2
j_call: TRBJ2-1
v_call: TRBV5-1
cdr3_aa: CASRWTSGTDEQFF
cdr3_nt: TGCGCCAGCAGATGGACTAGCGGGACCGATGAGCAGTTCTTC

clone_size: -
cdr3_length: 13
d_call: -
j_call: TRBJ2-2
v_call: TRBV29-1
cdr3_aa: CSVTGRGTGELFF
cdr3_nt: TGCAGCGTGACAGGGCGGGGCACCGGGGAGCTGTTTTTT

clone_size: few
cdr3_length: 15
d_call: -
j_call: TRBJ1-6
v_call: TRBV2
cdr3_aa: CASSKEAGPSSPLHF
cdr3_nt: TGTGCCAGCAGCAAGGAGGCGGGGCCAAGTTCACCCCTCCACTTT

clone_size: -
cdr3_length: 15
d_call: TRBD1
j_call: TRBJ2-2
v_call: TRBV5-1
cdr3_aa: CASSLDRGRTGELFF
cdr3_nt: TGCGCCAGCAGCTTAGACAGGGGGCGAACCGGGGAGCTGTTTTTT

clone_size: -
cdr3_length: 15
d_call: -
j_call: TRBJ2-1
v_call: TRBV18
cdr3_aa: CASSPPRFDGNEQFF
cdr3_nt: TGTGCCAGCTCACCACCGCGGTTCGACGGGAATGAGCAGTTCTTC

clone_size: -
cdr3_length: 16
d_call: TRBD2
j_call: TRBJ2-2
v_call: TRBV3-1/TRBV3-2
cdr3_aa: CASSQPGLGSSGELFF
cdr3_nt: TGTGCCAGCAGCCAACCGGGACTAGGGTCTTCCGGGGAGCTGTTTTTT

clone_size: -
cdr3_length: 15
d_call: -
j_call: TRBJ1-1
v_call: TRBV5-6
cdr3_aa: CASSLLNPGKTEAFF
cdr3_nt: TGTGCCAGCAGCTTGTTAAATCCGGGAAAGACTGAAGCTTTCTTT

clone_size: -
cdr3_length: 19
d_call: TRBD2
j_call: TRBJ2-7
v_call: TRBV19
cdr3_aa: CASSITSRTSGSLRHEQYF
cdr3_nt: TGTGCCAGTAGTATAACCTCGAGGACTAGCGGGAGTCTGCGGCACGAGCAGTACTTC

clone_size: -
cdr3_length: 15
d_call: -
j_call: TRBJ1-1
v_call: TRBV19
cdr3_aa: CASRPRTARDTEAFF
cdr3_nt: TGTGCCAGTAGGCCGAGGACAGCAAGGGACACTGAAGCTTTCTTT

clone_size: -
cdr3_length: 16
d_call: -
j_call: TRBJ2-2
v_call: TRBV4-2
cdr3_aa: CASSQGRGMGTGELFF
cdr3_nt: TGTGCCAGCAGCCAAGGGCGGGGAATGGGCACCGGGGAGCTGTTTTTT

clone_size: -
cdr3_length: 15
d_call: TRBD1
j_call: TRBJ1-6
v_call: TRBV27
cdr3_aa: CASSLSGQSNSPLHF
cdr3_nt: TGTGCCAGCAGTTTATCGGGACAGAGTAATTCACCCCTCCACTTT

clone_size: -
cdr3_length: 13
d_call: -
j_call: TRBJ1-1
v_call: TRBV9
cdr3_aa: CASSVGGFTEAFF
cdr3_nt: TGTGCCAGCAGCGTAGGAGGGTTTACTGAAGCTTTCTTT

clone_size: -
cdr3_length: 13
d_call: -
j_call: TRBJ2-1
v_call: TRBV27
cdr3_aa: CASSPGVYNEQFF
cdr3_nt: TGTGCCAGCAGTCCAGGGGTTTACAATGAGCAGTTCTTC

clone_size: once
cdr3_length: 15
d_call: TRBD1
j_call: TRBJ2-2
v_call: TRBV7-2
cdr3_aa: CASSLTGANTGELFF
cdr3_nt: TGTGCCAGCAGCCTGACAGGGGCGAACACCGGGGAGCTGTTTTTT